This is a list of T cell receptor beta chains from one sample in a study of siplizumab effects on memory and regulatory T cells. This table comes from immunoSEQ multiplex PCR, and its TCRdb copy is limited to in-frame clones, with some not included. The sample carries fewer than 45,000 clones, roughly 90% recorded once. Sequenced sample: naive CD4+ T cells sorted from blood. These receptors came from a human donor in good health. The CDR3 runs from the conserved cysteine through the conserved F or W. D genes are given only for firm matches. The size entry is marked missing in some rows and otherwise reads once, few, many or a size class.

TRBJ1-2,TRBV7-9,.,.,TGTGCCAGCAGCTCCCGCGGGCCGGTGAATGGCTACACCTTC,CASSSRGPVNGYTF
TRBJ1-1,TRBV7-2,.,.,TGTGCCAGCAGTATCAACAGGAGGGCCGCTTTCTTT,CASSINRRAAFF
TRBJ2-5,TRBV14,.,once,TGTGCCAGCAGCCAAGATTGGCGGCGGCAAGAGACCCAGTACTTC,CASSQDWRRQETQYF
TRBJ2-3,TRBV7-2,.,.,TGTGCCAGCAGCTTAGAAGCGACGCACACCTATACGCAGTATTTT,CASSLEATHTYTQYF
TRBJ2-7,TRBV7-9,.,few,TGTGCCAGCAGCTTGGGTCCGGCAGGGTCTTACGAGCAGTACTTC,CASSLGPAGSYEQYF
TRBJ2-3,TRBV18,.,.,TGTGCCAGCTCACCACCGGCTCAGGTTAGGAATACGCAGTATTTT,CASSPPAQVRNTQYF
TRBJ1-5,TRBV2,TRBD1,.,TGTGCCAGCGGACAGGAGAGCAATCAGCCCCAGCATTTT,CASGQESNQPQHF
TRBJ2-1,TRBV5-4,TRBD2,once,TGTGCCAGCAGCTCCTATAGCGGGAGAATAGGTAATGAGCAGTTCTTC,CASSSYSGRIGNEQFF
TRBJ2-5,TRBV11-2,.,.,TGTGCCAGCAGCAAATTCCCGAGTCTTACCCCAGGGACCCAGTACTTC,CASSKFPSLTPGTQYF
TRBJ2-5,TRBV15,.,.,TGTGCCACCAGCATGGACATCTTTACCCAAGAGACCCAGTACTTC,CATSMDIFTQETQYF
TRBJ2-7,TRBV5-1,TRBD2,.,TGCGCCAGCAGCTTGGCTACTAGCGGAACCGCGAGGGAGCAGTACTTC,CASSLATSGTAREQYF
TRBJ1-4,TRBV12-5,.,.,TGTGCTAGTGCCTTGGGGGGGACTAATGAAAAACTGTTTTTT,CASALGGTNEKLFF
TRBJ1-2,TRBV4-1,.,.,TGCGCCAGCAGCCTCTGGACACGTAACTATGGCTACACCTTC,CASSLWTRNYGYTF
TRBJ1-1,TRBV4-1,TRBD1,once,TGCGCCAGCAGCCAACAAACAGGGGGGTACACTGAAGCTTTCTTT,CASSQQTGGYTEAFF
TRBJ1-1,TRBV18,.,.,TGTGCCAGCTCACCAAATCCCTTCGATGGGCAGGCCGCCGCTGAAGCTTTCTTT,CASSPNPFDGQAAAEAFF
TRBJ1-2,TRBV4-2,.,.,TGTGCCAGCAGCCAAGTTTCAGGGTATAACTATGGCTACACCTTC,CASSQVSGYNYGYTF
TRBJ1-2,TRBV19,TRBD1,.,TGTGCCAGTAGAGGGACAGGGGGCGACTATGGCTACACCTTC,CASRGTGGDYGYTF
TRBJ2-7,TRBV18,TRBD2,.,TGTGCCAGCTCTAGGACTAGCGCGAGCTCCTACGAGCAGTACTTC,CASSRTSASSYEQYF
TRBJ2-3,TRBV9,TRBD2,.,TGTGCCAGCAGCGCGGCCGGGACTAGTCCGACAGATACGCAGTATTTT,CASSAAGTSPTDTQYF
TRBJ1-5,TRBV7-2,.,.,TGTGCCAGCAGCTCACGGTGGGGCTCTAGCAATCAGCCCCAGCATTTT,CASSSRWGSSNQPQHF
TRBJ1-2,TRBV6-5,.,.,TGTGCCAGCAGTTACCCCCTCGGACGCTACACCTTC,CASSYPLGRYTF
TRBJ1-2,TRBV7-8,.,.,TGTGCCAGCAGCTTAAACGGCCAGGACACCTTC,CASSLNGQDTF
TRBJ1-2,TRBV19,TRBD1,.,TGTGCCAGTAGTGCCTCCAGACAGGGGGCAAGCTACACCTTC,CASSASRQGASYTF
TRBJ2-7,TRBV14,TRBD1,.,TGTGCCAGCAGCCGAAGACAGGGGCTGGGCGAGCAGTACTTC,CASSRRQGLGEQYF
TRBJ1-1,TRBV6-5,.,.,TGTGCCAGCAGTCCCACACGGAACACTGAAGCTTTCTTT,CASSPTRNTEAFF
TRBJ1-1,TRBV5-1,TRBD1,.,TGCGCCAGCAGCCAGCAGGGGGCAAGAACTGAAGCTTTCTTT,CASSQQGARTEAFF
TRBJ1-1,TRBV5-4,TRBD1,.,TGTGCCAGCAGCCCCGACAGGGGAAACACTGAAGCTTTCTTT,CASSPDRGNTEAFF
TRBJ2-1,TRBV2,.,.,TGTGCCAGTCCCCTTGAAGGCTCCTACAATGAGCAGTTCTTC,CASPLEGSYNEQFF
TRBJ1-4,TRBV9,.,.,TGTGCCAGCAGCCCCCAGGTTGTCACTAATGAAAAACTGTTTTTT,CASSPQVVTNEKLFF
TRBJ1-2,TRBV19,TRBD1,.,TGTGCCAGTAAAGGGACAGGAACCCCAGCTATCTATGGCTACACCTTC,CASKGTGTPAIYGYTF
TRBJ2-7,TRBV29-1,.,once,TGCAGCGTTGACTGGGGTTACGAGCAGTACTTC,CSVDWGYEQYF
TRBJ1-1,TRBV5-4,TRBD1,.,TGTGCCAGCAGCCCAGGGGGCAACACTGAAGCTTTCTTT,CASSPGGNTEAFF
TRBJ2-4,TRBV27,.,once,TGTGCCAGCAGTTTAGGAATAGGGGTAGCCAAAAACATTCAGTACTTC,CASSLGIGVAKNIQYF
TRBJ2-2,TRBV5-6,TRBD2,.,TGTGCCAGCAGCTTACTAGCGGGAGGAAACACCGGGGAGCTGTTTTTT,CASSLLAGGNTGELFF
TRBJ1-4,TRBV19,TRBD1,.,TGTGCCAGTAGTAGAGACCACAGGGGGCTTCGTGAAAAACTGTTTTTT,CASSRDHRGLREKLFF
TRBJ2-3,TRBV9,.,.,TGTGCCAGCAGCGCCACGGGGCCCCTCGCGGGTATAGTAGATACGCAGTATTTT,CASSATGPLAGIVDTQYF
TRBJ2-5,TRBV19,TRBD1,.,TGTGCCAGTAGTACCTGGGACAGGGGGCGCGGAGAGACCCAGTACTTC,CASSTWDRGRGETQYF
TRBJ1-2,TRBV28,TRBD1,.,TGTGCCAGCAGTTCAGGGGGCGCTTATGGCTACACCTTC,CASSSGGAYGYTF
TRBJ2-7,TRBV27,TRBD1,.,TGTGCCAGCAGTTTATCGTTAGGACAGGGTGTAAAGCAGTACTTC,CASSLSLGQGVKQYF
TRBJ2-3,TRBV2,TRBD1,.,TGTGCCAGCAGCCCCCGGACAGGGGGCGCCGATACGCAGTATTTT,CASSPRTGGADTQYF
TRBJ1-4,TRBV6-1,TRBD1,.,TGTGCCAGCAGCCCTGGACAGGGGGCTGAAAAACTGTTTTTT,CASSPGQGAEKLFF
TRBJ2-7,TRBV2,TRBD1,once,TGTGCCAGCAGAGGACAGGAGAGGGTCGAGCAGTACTTC,CASRGQERVEQYF
TRBJ2-5,TRBV6-5,.,.,TGTGCCAGCAGCCGGGATTACGGAAAGACCCAGTACTTC,CASSRDYGKTQYF
TRBJ1-5,TRBV6-5,.,once,TGTGCCAGCAGTTCTCAGGAGGCCGCCCCGTATCAGCCCCAGCATTTT,CASSSQEAAPYQPQHF
TRBJ2-2,TRBV4-1,.,once,TGCGCCAGCAGCCAAAACAGATTGGGCGACACCGGGGAGCTGTTTTTT,CASSQNRLGDTGELFF
TRBJ2-3,TRBV6-1,.,.,TGTGCCAGCACTTCAACAGGAACTAGCACAGATACGCAGTATTTT,CASTSTGTSTDTQYF
TRBJ2-2,TRBV6-5,.,.,TGTGCCAGCAGTCTAGACTACGCGAACACCGGGGAGCTGTTTTTT,CASSLDYANTGELFF
TRBJ1-1,TRBV20-1,TRBD1,.,TGCAGTGCTAGCACAGGGGCACAGGCTTTCTTT,CSASTGAQAFF
TRBJ2-5,TRBV7-9,.,.,TGTGCCAGCAGCTCGATCTTAAAACAATTGACAGCTCAAGAGACCCAGTACTTC,CASSSILKQLTAQETQYF
TRBJ2-7,TRBV19,TRBD1,.,TGTGCCAGTAGTCCTCGGACGGGACAGGGTGGGTACGAGCAGTACTTC,CASSPRTGQGGYEQYF
TRBJ2-6,TRBV7-9,.,.,TGTGCCAGCAGCCCTCGTTACTCTGGGGCCAACGTCCTGACTTTC,CASSPRYSGANVLTF
TRBJ1-2,TRBV10-3,TRBD1,.,TGTGCCATCAGTGAGTGGACAGGGTATGGCTACACCTTC,CAISEWTGYGYTF
TRBJ2-1,TRBV4-1,.,.,TGCGCCAGCAGCCAAGTCTCAGGCGCCTACAATGAGCAGTTCTTC,CASSQVSGAYNEQFF